Listed below are T cell receptor beta chains from one sample, sequenced in a study of shared clonotypes between healthy human individuals. The method was immunoSEQ multiplex PCR; TCRdb's version includes in-frame clones alone and lacks a portion of them. The sample includes about 680,000 clones, 74% of them seen just once. Sequencing was performed on memory CD4+ T cells sorted from blood. Source of these receptors: a woman aged 25 to 39 in good health. Both conserved end residues are part of each CDR3. A D gene is named only where the DNA matches it firmly. Clone size is stated in some rows and not others, as once, few, many or a class when expanded.

v_gene: TRBV5-1; d_gene: .; j_gene: TRBJ2-7; abundance: .; CDR3nt: TGCGCCAGCAGCTTGGTGGGGGGACAAAGCTCCTACGAGCAGTACTTC; CDR3aa: CASSLVGGQSSYEQYF
v_gene: TRBV27; d_gene: .; j_gene: TRBJ1-1; abundance: .; CDR3nt: TGTGCCAGAGTCCGGGGAAACACTGAAGCTTTCTTT; CDR3aa: CARVRGNTEAFF
v_gene: TRBV18; d_gene: .; j_gene: TRBJ2-5; abundance: .; CDR3nt: TGTGCCAGCTCATCTGGGAGGGGGACACAAGAGACCCAGTACTTC; CDR3aa: CASSSGRGTQETQYF
v_gene: TRBV18; d_gene: TRBD1; j_gene: TRBJ1-2; abundance: .; CDR3nt: TGTGCCAGCTCACCAACCCTCTCGACAGGGGAGGACTATGGCTACACCTTC; CDR3aa: CASSPTLSTGEDYGYTF
v_gene: TRBV7-3; d_gene: TRBD2; j_gene: TRBJ2-7; abundance: .; CDR3nt: TGTGCCAGCAGCTTAGGTCTAGCGGGGGCCTACGAGCAGTACTTC; CDR3aa: CASSLGLAGAYEQYF
v_gene: TRBV6-5; d_gene: TRBD2; j_gene: TRBJ2-7; abundance: .; CDR3nt: TGTGCCAGCAGAGAATCCGGGACTAGGCAAGGCGAGCAGTACTTC; CDR3aa: CASRESGTRQGEQYF
v_gene: TRBV5-1; d_gene: TRBD1; j_gene: TRBJ1-2; abundance: .; CDR3nt: TGCGCCAGCAGCTCAGACAGGGCCGGAGGCTACACCTTC; CDR3aa: CASSSDRAGGYTF
v_gene: TRBV5-3; d_gene: .; j_gene: TRBJ2-5; abundance: .; CDR3nt: TGTGCCAGAAGCTTGAGGAGGGGGCTCATAGCCCGGATTGAGACCCAGTACTTC; CDR3aa: CARSLRRGLIARIETQYF
v_gene: TRBV5-5; d_gene: .; j_gene: TRBJ2-7; abundance: .; CDR3nt: TGTGCCAGCAGCGTGCGCCAGGGGTACTACGAGCAGTACTTC; CDR3aa: CASSVRQGYYEQYF
v_gene: TRBV19; d_gene: TRBD2; j_gene: TRBJ2-1; abundance: .; CDR3nt: TGTGCCAGCAAGATTAGCGGGAGGGCGGGGTACAATGAGCAGTTCTTC; CDR3aa: CASKISGRAGYNEQFF
v_gene: TRBV4-1; d_gene: TRBD1; j_gene: TRBJ1-3; abundance: .; CDR3nt: TGCGCCAGCAGCCAAACGGGACAGCGGGATGAACCCATATATTTT; CDR3aa: CASSQTGQRDEPIYF
v_gene: TRBV29-1; d_gene: .; j_gene: TRBJ2-5; abundance: .; CDR3nt: TGCAGCGGACACGACGACAGGCGCGGAGAGACCCAGTACTTC; CDR3aa: CSGHDDRRGETQYF
v_gene: TRBV28; d_gene: .; j_gene: TRBJ1-1; abundance: .; CDR3nt: TGTGCCAGCGTGGGGGGCATGAGGCCTTTCTTT; CDR3aa: CASVGGMRPFF
v_gene: TRBV5-1; d_gene: .; j_gene: TRBJ2-3; abundance: .; CDR3nt: TGCGCCAGCAGCTTGGGGTGGGGGGAAACCCCAGATACGCAGTATTTT; CDR3aa: CASSLGWGETPDTQYF
v_gene: TRBV19; d_gene: .; j_gene: TRBJ2-2; abundance: .; CDR3nt: TGTGCCAGTAGGGAAGGCAACACCGGGGAGCTGTTTTTT; CDR3aa: CASREGNTGELFF
v_gene: TRBV5-4; d_gene: .; j_gene: TRBJ2-4; abundance: .; CDR3nt: TGTGCCAGCAGCTTGTCGCCCAGTCACAAAAACATTCAGTACTTC; CDR3aa: CASSLSPSHKNIQYF
v_gene: TRBV7-2; d_gene: .; j_gene: TRBJ1-3; abundance: .; CDR3nt: TGTGCCAGCAGCTTAGACAGGAGCTCTGGAAACACCATATATTTT; CDR3aa: CASSLDRSSGNTIYF
v_gene: TRBV7-3; d_gene: .; j_gene: TRBJ1-1; abundance: .; CDR3nt: TGTGCCAGCAGCTTCCGTAGAGGGGGCACTGAAGCTTTCTTT; CDR3aa: CASSFRRGGTEAFF
v_gene: TRBV2; d_gene: TRBD2; j_gene: TRBJ2-6; abundance: .; CDR3nt: TGTGCCAGCAGTGTTGTAGCGGGAAGGTCTGGGGCCAACGTCCTGACTTTC; CDR3aa: CASSVVAGRSGANVLTF
v_gene: TRBV19; d_gene: TRBD2; j_gene: TRBJ2-5; abundance: .; CDR3nt: TGTGCCAGTACCCGGGGGGCTAGCGGGAGTTTGGAGACCCAGTACTTC; CDR3aa: CASTRGASGSLETQYF
v_gene: TRBV15; d_gene: .; j_gene: TRBJ2-7; abundance: .; CDR3nt: TGTGCCACCAGCAGAGGGCCGGCTGATCCTACCTACGAGCAGTACTTC; CDR3aa: CATSRGPADPTYEQYF
v_gene: TRBV7-2; d_gene: TRBD1; j_gene: TRBJ1-4; abundance: .; CDR3nt: TGTGCCAGCAGCCCACAACAGGGGGCCACTAATGAAAAACTGTTTTTT; CDR3aa: CASSPQQGATNEKLFF
v_gene: TRBV14; d_gene: TRBD2; j_gene: TRBJ2-1; abundance: .; CDR3nt: TGTGCCAGCAGCTCCCAAGGGAGCGGGAGCCTAGATGAGCAGTTCTTC; CDR3aa: CASSSQGSGSLDEQFF
v_gene: TRBV10-3; d_gene: .; j_gene: TRBJ1-2; abundance: many; CDR3nt: TGTGCCATCAGTGGAGAGAACTATGGCTACACCTTC; CDR3aa: CAISGENYGYTF
v_gene: TRBV1; d_gene: .; j_gene: TRBJ1-2; abundance: .; CDR3nt: TGCACCAGCAGCCCAGGACAGGGTGGGAGGGCCTATGGCTACACCTTC; CDR3aa: CTSSPGQGGRAYGYTF
v_gene: TRBV19; d_gene: TRBD2; j_gene: TRBJ2-1; abundance: few; CDR3nt: TGTGCCAGTATAACCCAGCGGGGCCCCATCAATGAGCAGTTCTTC; CDR3aa: CASITQRGPINEQFF
v_gene: TRBV28; d_gene: TRBD1; j_gene: TRBJ2-1; abundance: .; CDR3nt: TGTGCCAGCAGTTTATTGAGGGGAACCGGGACAGCGGTTTTCTTC; CDR3aa: CASSLLRGTGTAVFF
v_gene: TRBV19; d_gene: .; j_gene: TRBJ1-5; abundance: once; CDR3nt: TGTGCCAGTAGTATCGCCTGGGGGGGTCAGCCCCAGCATTTT; CDR3aa: CASSIAWGGQPQHF
v_gene: TRBV6-1; d_gene: .; j_gene: TRBJ2-5; abundance: .; CDR3nt: .; CDR3aa: CASSSGGPDETQYF
v_gene: TRBV11-2; d_gene: TRBD2; j_gene: TRBJ2-7; abundance: .; CDR3nt: TGTGCCAGCAGAGTAGCGGGAGCGTCGTACGAGCAGTACTTC; CDR3aa: CASRVAGASYEQYF
v_gene: TRBV19; d_gene: .; j_gene: TRBJ1-5; abundance: .; CDR3nt: TGTGCCAGTAGTTCGTTAGAGGGCTCCAATCAGCCCCAGCATTTT; CDR3aa: CASSSLEGSNQPQHF
v_gene: TRBV28; d_gene: .; j_gene: TRBJ1-2; abundance: .; CDR3nt: TGTGCCAGCAGTTTGTCATCCGAGCACACCTTC; CDR3aa: CASSLSSEHTF
v_gene: TRBV2; d_gene: .; j_gene: TRBJ1-5; abundance: .; CDR3nt: TGTGCCAGCAGTGACCAAGGACCGACCAATCAGCCCCAGCATTTT; CDR3aa: CASSDQGPTNQPQHF
v_gene: TRBV6-1; d_gene: TRBD1; j_gene: TRBJ2-3; abundance: .; CDR3nt: TGTGCCAGCAGTGAAGGAAGTCCGGGACAGGGGTACAAGCGGGAGAGAAATACGCAGTATTTT; CDR3aa: CASSEGSPGQGYKRERNTQYF
v_gene: TRBV27; d_gene: TRBD1; j_gene: TRBJ1-5; abundance: .; CDR3nt: TGTGCCAGCAGTTTATCTTCTTGGGGACAGCCTAATCAGCCCCAGCATTTT; CDR3aa: CASSLSSWGQPNQPQHF
v_gene: TRBV19; d_gene: TRBD1; j_gene: TRBJ2-1; abundance: .; CDR3nt: TGTGCCAGTAGTCCCAATCAGGGGGCCTCAGGTTATGGCCATGGAGCGTTCTTC; CDR3aa: CASSPNQGASGYGHGAFF
v_gene: TRBV5-4; d_gene: .; j_gene: TRBJ2-1; abundance: .; CDR3nt: TGTGCCAGCAGCTTGGGAGGGGAACTATCCTACAATGAGCAGTTCTTC; CDR3aa: CASSLGGELSYNEQFF
v_gene: TRBV28; d_gene: TRBD1; j_gene: TRBJ2-4; abundance: few; CDR3nt: TGTGCCAGCAGACCTACAGGGGATGCGGCCAAAAACATTCAGTACTTC; CDR3aa: CASRPTGDAAKNIQYF
v_gene: TRBV4-2; d_gene: TRBD2; j_gene: TRBJ2-1; abundance: few; CDR3nt: TGTGCCAGCAGCCAAGAAAGCGGGAGGATGTACAATGAGCAGTTCTTC; CDR3aa: CASSQESGRMYNEQFF
v_gene: TRBV30; d_gene: .; j_gene: TRBJ1-3; abundance: .; CDR3nt: TGTGCCTGGAGTGTTGGGGGCTCTGGAAACACCATATATTTT; CDR3aa: CAWSVGGSGNTIYF
v_gene: TRBV6-4; d_gene: .; j_gene: TRBJ2-1; abundance: .; CDR3nt: TGTGCCAGCAGCCCTCCAACCGTGAGGGTGTATCATTATGAGCAGTTCTTC; CDR3aa: CASSPPTVRVYHYEQFF
v_gene: TRBV19; d_gene: TRBD2; j_gene: TRBJ2-5; abundance: few; CDR3nt: TGTGCCAGTAGTATCGCTAGCGGGATTCGAGAGACCCAGTACTTC; CDR3aa: CASSIASGIRETQYF
v_gene: TRBV7-9; d_gene: TRBD1; j_gene: TRBJ1-3; abundance: .; CDR3nt: TGTGCCAGCAGCCCGACAGGGGGTGCCGGAAACACCATATATTTT; CDR3aa: CASSPTGGAGNTIYF
v_gene: TRBV5-1; d_gene: .; j_gene: TRBJ1-1; abundance: .; CDR3nt: TGCGCCAGCAGCTTGAGGCAGGTCGCTTCAATGAACACTGAAGCTTTCTTT; CDR3aa: CASSLRQVASMNTEAFF
v_gene: TRBV11-2; d_gene: .; j_gene: TRBJ1-5; abundance: many; CDR3nt: TGTGCCAGCAGCTTAGGGTATAGCAATCAGCCCCAGCATTTT; CDR3aa: CASSLGYSNQPQHF
v_gene: TRBV28; d_gene: TRBD1; j_gene: TRBJ1-3; abundance: .; CDR3nt: TGTGCCAGCCAGGACAGGCTAAACACCATATATTTT; CDR3aa: CASQDRLNTIYF
v_gene: TRBV10-2; d_gene: .; j_gene: TRBJ2-7; abundance: many; CDR3nt: TGCGCCAGTAGGGTTTTCCCGACCTACGAGCAGTACTTC; CDR3aa: CASRVFPTYEQYF
v_gene: TRBV23-1; d_gene: TRBD1; j_gene: TRBJ2-5; abundance: .; CDR3nt: TGCGCCAGCAGTCACGGACAGGGCGAGACCCAGTACTTC; CDR3aa: CASSHGQGETQYF